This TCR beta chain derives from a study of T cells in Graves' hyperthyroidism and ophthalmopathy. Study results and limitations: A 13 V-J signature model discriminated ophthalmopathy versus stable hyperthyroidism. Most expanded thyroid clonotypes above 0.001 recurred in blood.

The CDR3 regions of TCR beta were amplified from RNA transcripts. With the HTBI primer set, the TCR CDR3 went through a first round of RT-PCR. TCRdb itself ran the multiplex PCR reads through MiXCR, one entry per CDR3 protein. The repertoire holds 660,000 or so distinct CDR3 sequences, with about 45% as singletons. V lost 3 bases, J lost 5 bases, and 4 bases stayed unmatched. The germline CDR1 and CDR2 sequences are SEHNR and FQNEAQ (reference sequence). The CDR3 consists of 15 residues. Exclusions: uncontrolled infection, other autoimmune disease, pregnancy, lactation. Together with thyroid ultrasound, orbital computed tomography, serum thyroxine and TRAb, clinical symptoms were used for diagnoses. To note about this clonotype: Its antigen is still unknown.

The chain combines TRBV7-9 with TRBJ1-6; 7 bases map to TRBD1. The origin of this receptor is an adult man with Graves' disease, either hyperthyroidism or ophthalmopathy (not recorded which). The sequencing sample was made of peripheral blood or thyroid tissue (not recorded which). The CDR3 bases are TGTGCCAGCAGCTTCCGGGACAGAGATAATTCACCCCTCCACTTT. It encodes CASSFRDRDNSPLHF.